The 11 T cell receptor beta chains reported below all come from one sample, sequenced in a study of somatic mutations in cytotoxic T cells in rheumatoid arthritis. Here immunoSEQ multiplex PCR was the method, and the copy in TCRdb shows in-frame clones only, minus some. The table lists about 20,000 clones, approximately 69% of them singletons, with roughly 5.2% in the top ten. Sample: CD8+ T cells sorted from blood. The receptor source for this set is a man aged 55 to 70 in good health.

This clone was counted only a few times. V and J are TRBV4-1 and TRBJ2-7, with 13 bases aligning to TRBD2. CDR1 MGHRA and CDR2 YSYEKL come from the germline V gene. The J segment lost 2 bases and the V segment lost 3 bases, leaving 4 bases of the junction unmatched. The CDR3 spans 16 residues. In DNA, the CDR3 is TGCGCCAGCAGCCAGGGGACTAGCGGGGCACCCTACGAGCAGTACTTC. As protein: CASSQGTSGAPYEQYF.

CDR3 coding DNA: TGTGCCAGCAGACAGGTTATCCCTGCCACAGATACGCAGTATTTT. Its translation: CASRQVIPATDTQYF. V is TRBV6-1 and J is TRBJ2-3; TRBD1 might be the D (5 bases). The CDR3 length is 15 residues. Per germline, CDR1 MNHNS and CDR2 SASEGT. V was trimmed by 6 bases and J by 2 bases, leaving 15 bases between them.

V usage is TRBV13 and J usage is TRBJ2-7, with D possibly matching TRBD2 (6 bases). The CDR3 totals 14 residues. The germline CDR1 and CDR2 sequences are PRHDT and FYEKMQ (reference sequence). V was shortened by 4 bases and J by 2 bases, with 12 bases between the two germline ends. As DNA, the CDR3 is TGTGCCAGCAGCTCCCTAGCGTTCCCCTACGAGCAGTACTTC. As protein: CASSSLAFPYEQYF.

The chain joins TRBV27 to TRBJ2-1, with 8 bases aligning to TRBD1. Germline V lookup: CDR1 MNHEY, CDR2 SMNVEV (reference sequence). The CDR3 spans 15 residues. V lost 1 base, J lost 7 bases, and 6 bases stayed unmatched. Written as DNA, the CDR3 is TGTGCCAGCAGTTTATTTGGGACAGGTGGAAATGAGCAGTTCTTC. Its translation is CASSLFGTGGNEQFF.

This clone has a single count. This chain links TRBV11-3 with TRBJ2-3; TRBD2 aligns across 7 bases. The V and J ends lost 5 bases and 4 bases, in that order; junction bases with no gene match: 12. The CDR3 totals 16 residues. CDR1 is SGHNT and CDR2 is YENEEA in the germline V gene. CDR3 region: CASSRRGEGFADTQYF. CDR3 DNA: TGTGCCAGCAGCCGGAGAGGGGAGGGCTTCGCAGATACGCAGTATTTT.

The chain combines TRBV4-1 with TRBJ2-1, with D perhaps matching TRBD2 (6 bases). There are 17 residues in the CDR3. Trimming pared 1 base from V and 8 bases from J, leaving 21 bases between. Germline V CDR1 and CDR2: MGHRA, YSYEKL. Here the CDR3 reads CASSQGGSAGSWDEQFF. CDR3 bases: TGCGCCAGCAGCCAAGGAGGCTCGGCGGGATCTTGGGATGAGCAGTTCTTC.

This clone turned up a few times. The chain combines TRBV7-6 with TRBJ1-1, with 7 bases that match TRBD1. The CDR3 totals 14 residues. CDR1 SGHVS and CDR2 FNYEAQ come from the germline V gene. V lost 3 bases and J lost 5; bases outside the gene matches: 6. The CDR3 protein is CASSFKGARTEAFF. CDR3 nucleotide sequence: TGTGCCAGCAGCTTCAAGGGGGCGCGAACTGAAGCTTTCTTT.

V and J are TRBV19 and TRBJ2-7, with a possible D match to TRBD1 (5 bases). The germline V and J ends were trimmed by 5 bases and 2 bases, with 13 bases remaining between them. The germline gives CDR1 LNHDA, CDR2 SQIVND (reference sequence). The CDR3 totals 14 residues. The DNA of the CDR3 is TGTGCCAGTAGTCCCCGATCAGGGACCTACGAGCAGTACTTC. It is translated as CASSPRSGTYEQYF.

CDR3 in DNA: TGTGCCAGCACTTTGGACAGGGAGGGGACTGAAGCTTTCTTT. It translates to CASTLDREGTEAFF. The chain joins TRBV28 to TRBJ1-1; 8 bases match TRBD1. CDR3 size: 14 residues. Germline values: CDR1 MDHEN, CDR2 SYDVKM. V lost 7 bases and J lost 5; bases outside the gene matches: 9. The full variable domain, with the rest looked up from reference TRBV28 and TRBJ1-1, is DVKVTQSSRYLVKRTGEKVFLECVQDMDHENMFWYRQDPGLGLRLIYFSYDVKMKEKGDIPEGYSVSREKKERFSLILESASTNQTSMYLCASTLDREGTEAFFGQGTRLTVV.

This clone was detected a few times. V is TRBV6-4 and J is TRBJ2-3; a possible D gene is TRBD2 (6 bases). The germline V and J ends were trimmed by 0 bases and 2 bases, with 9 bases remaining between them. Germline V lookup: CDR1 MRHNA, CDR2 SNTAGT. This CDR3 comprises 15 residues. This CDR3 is CASSDSGLDTDTQYF. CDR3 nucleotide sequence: TGTGCCAGCAGTGACTCGGGACTTGACACAGATACGCAGTATTTT.

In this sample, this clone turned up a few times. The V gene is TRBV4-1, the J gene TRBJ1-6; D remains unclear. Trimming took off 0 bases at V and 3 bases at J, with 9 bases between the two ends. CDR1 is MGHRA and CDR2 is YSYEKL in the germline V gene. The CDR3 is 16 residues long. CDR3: CASSQDEADYNSPLHF. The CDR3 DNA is TGCGCCAGCAGCCAAGATGAGGCAGACTATAATTCACCCCTCCACTTT.